These 8 T cell receptor beta chains were all obtained from the same sample, sequenced in a study of T cell clusters in autoimmune cytopenias. Roughly 38,000 genome equivalents of blood DNA were amplified for TRB. TRB rearrangements were amplified by touch-down multiplex PCR with mixed TRB-A/B primers. TCRdb re-called the multiplex PCR reads and shows each CDR3 protein once, DNA omitted. This repertoire includes 4,200 or so distinct CDR3 sequences. The same specimen was also included in a second study, on T cell repertoires in aging, cancer and after chemotherapy.

Sequenced material: peripheral blood. All receptors come from a human donor in good health.

Its frequency marks this clonotype as medium-sized. This chain joins TRBV7-9 and TRBJ2-7; the TRBD1 assignment by TCRdb is unverifiable without DNA. The CDR3 runs to 16 residues. Per germline, CDR1 SEHNR and CDR2 FQNEAQ (reference sequence). CDR3 protein: CASSTPTGPLWYEQYF.

This clonotype is labeled medium-sized (0.01 to 0.1%) based on frequency. The rearrangement links TRBV5-4 to TRBJ2-1. Germline assignment: CDR1 SGHNT and CDR2 YYREEE (reference sequence). The CDR3 extends over 13 amino acids. The CDR3 sequence: CASSLSQANEQFF.

This sequence joins TRBV20-1 and TRBJ2-3; the D call of TRBD1 rests on TCRdb alone, since no DNA is present to check it. The germline gives CDR1 DFQATT, CDR2 SNEGSKA (reference sequence). This CDR3 has 16 amino acids. CDR3 in amino acids: CSATALRGSSRDTQYF.

V and J are TRBV29-1 and TRBJ2-3; lacking DNA, the TRBD1 call made by TCRdb goes unchecked. CDR1 is SQVTM, CDR2 ANQGSEA, per germline. CDR3 length: 13 amino acids. Here the CDR3 reads CSVGGEGTDTQYF.

Measured by frequency, this clonotype is medium-sized (0.01 to 0.1%). The chain is built from TRBV15 and TRBJ2-5. The CDR3 is 14 residues long. The germline CDR1 and CDR2 sequences are LNHNV and YYDKDF (reference sequence). This CDR3 is CATSRGTSQETQYF.

The chain uses TRBV6-2 or TRBV6-3 and TRBJ2-7. The germline V gene has CDR1 MNHEY and CDR2 SVGEGT. The CDR3 is 12 amino acids. CDR3 sequence reads: CASSYSVYEQYF.

The chain is built from TRBV12-3 or TRBV12-4 and TRBJ1-5; TCRdb indicates TRBD1, and absent DNA this call remains unverified. The CDR3 length is 13 residues. This chain's CDR3 is CASSLGQGQPQHF.

By frequency, this clonotype is medium-sized. This rearrangement joins TRBV5-6 to TRBJ2-3; TCRdb's assignment of TRBD1 cannot be checked, as there is no DNA. The CDR3 extends over 12 amino acids. CDR1 and CDR2 (germline): SGHDT, YYEEEE. The CDR3: CASSLAGAAQYF.